This TCR beta chain is from a study of cytotoxic CD8 clonotypes in ibrutinib-treated CLL. For the study at large: Of the patients, 10 to 12 were relapsed/refractory, under 16 treatment-naive and under 18 IGHV unmutated.

Assay: immunoSEQ multiplex PCR; the TCRdb copy retains only in-frame clones and omits some. The sample consists of about 130,000 clones, 80% to 85% of them appearing once. The sample here was PBMCs, taken after 24 months of ibrutinib treatment. This clonotype originated in a human donor with chronic lymphocytic leukemia.

CDR3 coding DNA: TGTGCCAGCAGCTTTAGGGTAGGGGGCTTAGATGAAAAACTGTTTTTT. Amino acid sequence: CASSFRVGGLDEKLFF. This chain links TRBV11-2 with TRBJ1-4; 7 nucleotides match TRBD1. The CDR3 length is 16 residues. Trimming removed 3 bases from V and 6 bases from J; junction bases left unmatched: 10. The germline CDR1 and CDR2 sequences are SGHAT and FQNNGV.